These 30 T cell receptor beta chains were all obtained from the same sample, sequenced in a study of T cell repertoires in cytomegalovirus infection. What these receptors recognize is not known. One entry per CDR3 protein results from TCRdb running MiXCR on the reads. This sample has hundreds of thousands of distinct CDR3 sequences, with roughly 30% found just once. Here the sequenced sample was cultured CD8+ T cells from PBMCs, taken from culture after CMV antigen stimulation. The receptors stem from a human donor in good health (CMV status not recorded). Some clones in this sample may be carry-over from other donors' samples.

This clonotype was recorded at least ten times. The V gene is TRBV7-9, the J gene TRBJ2-1; D tentatively reads TRBD1 or TRBD2 (5 bases each). The CDR3 contains 14 residues. The germline gives CDR1 SEHNR, CDR2 FQNEAQ (reference sequence). Trimming took 9 bases from V and 2 from J, leaving 14 bases between them. The DNA of the CDR3 is TGTGCCAGTTTCCGGGACGGCACCTACAATGAGCAGTTCTTC. Translation gives CASFRDGTYNEQFF.

The chain uses TRBV7-9 and TRBJ1-2; 7 nucleotides align to TRBD1. The length of the CDR3 is 16 residues. The germline V gene has CDR1 SEHNR and CDR2 FQNEAQ (reference sequence). Germline trimming cut 5 bases from V and 8 bases from J; bases unmatched to any gene: 17. This CDR3 is CASSARKDVGGIGYTF. CDR3 DNA: TGTGCCAGCAGCGCCAGGAAGGATGTAGGGGGCATAGGCTACACCTTC. The full variable domain, rest sourced from reference TRBV7-9 and TRBJ1-2, is DTGVSQNPRHKITKRGQNVTFRCDPISEHNRLYWYRQTLGQGPEFLTYFQNEAQLEKSRLLSDRFSAERPKGSFSTLEIQRTEQGDSAMYLCASSARKDVGGIGYTFGSGTRLTVV.

The V call is TRBV27, the J call TRBJ1-5, with 8 bases matching TRBD1. The V and J ends lost 3 bases and 4 bases, in that order; junction bases with no gene match: 8. This CDR3 comprises 16 residues. CDR1 is MNHEY and CDR2 is SMNVEV in the germline V gene (reference sequence). The CDR3 region is CASSLAGGSVNQPQHF. The CDR3 DNA reads TGTGCCAGCAGTTTGGCAGGGGGCTCGGTAAATCAGCCCCAGCATTTT.

The J gene is TRBJ1-2, the V gene TRBV4-3; D perhaps matches TRBD1 (6 bases). Germline V gene sequence: CDR1 LGHNA, CDR2 YSLEER. V lost 0 bases and J 0 bases, leaving 11 bases between the germline ends. The length of the CDR3 is 16 residues. DNA for the CDR3: TGCGCCAGCAGCCAAGATCCGGGGGCCGCTAACTATGGCTACACCTTC. Amino acids: CASSQDPGAANYGYTF.

This clonotype was counted many times. This chain joins TRBV7-8 and TRBJ2-7; possibly TRBD1 or TRBD2 for D (5 bases each). CDR1 and CDR2 (germline): SGHVS, FQNEAQ. The CDR3 is 14 residues long. Trimming removed 1 base from V and 5 bases from J, with 12 bases in between. The CDR3 coding sequence is TGTGCCAGCAGCTTAGTGGGACCCTTGGACGAGCAGTACGTC. Its protein product is CASSLVGPLDEQYV.

This clonotype was seen only a few times. The chain uses TRBV6-1 and TRBJ2-7, with TRBD2 as a possible D gene (5 bases). Trimming cost V 7 bases and J 4 bases, with 23 bases left between them. Germline V gene lookup returns CDR1 MNHNS and CDR2 SASEGT. This CDR3 is built from 16 residues. Written as DNA, the CDR3 is TGTGCCAGCACCTACATAACTAGTCCGTCGGGATACGAGCAGTACTTC. This gives the protein CASTYITSPSGYEQYF.

This clonotype has only a few counts. The V and J genes are TRBV7-9 and TRBJ2-3; D call uncertain. The V end was cut by 1 base, the J end by 1 base, with 9 bases between. This CDR3 is built from 15 residues. The germline V gene has CDR1 SEHNR and CDR2 FQNEAQ (reference sequence). The DNA of the CDR3 is TGTGCCAGCAGCTTAGATTCCCGCCGCACAGATACGCAGTATTTT. Its translation is CASSLDSRRTDTQYF.

The J gene is TRBJ1-5, the V gene TRBV12-3 or TRBV12-4; D unclear. This CDR3 contains 15 residues. Trimming took off 2 bases at V and 0 bases at J, with 8 bases between the two ends. The CDR3 reads CASSLLWDSNQPQHF. As DNA, the CDR3 is TGTGCCAGCAGTTTATTATGGGATAGCAATCAGCCCCAGCATTTT.

This clonotype turned up a few times. This chain uses TRBV14 with TRBJ2-4; 7 nucleotides agree with TRBD2. Per germline, CDR1 SGHDN and CDR2 FVKESK. V trimming: 0 bases; J trimming: 2 bases; junction bases outside the gene matches: 22. CDR3 size: 22 residues. The DNA for the CDR3 is TGTGCCAGCAGCCAAGACTTTCGGGGGAACGGGGCCGGACTAGATCCCAAAAACATTCAGTACTTC. Protein product: CASSQDFRGNGAGLDPKNIQYF.

This rearrangement joins TRBV5-5 to TRBJ1-4, with D perhaps TRBD1 (5 bases). V lost 0 bases, J lost 7 bases, and 13 bases lay in between. This CDR3 contains 15 residues. The germline CDR1 and CDR2 sequences are SGHKS and YYEKEE (reference sequence). The chain's CDR3 is CASSLEQGFTEKLFF. CDR3 nucleotides: TGTGCCAGCAGCTTGGAGCAGGGTTTTACTGAAAAACTGTTTTTT.

V gene TRBV4-1 combines with J gene TRBJ2-3, with D perhaps assigned TRBD1 or TRBD2 (6 bases each). Germline V CDR1 and CDR2: MGHRA, YSYEKL. The CDR3 is made up of 16 amino acids. V was pared by 3 bases and J by 4 bases, with 17 bases between. Here the CDR3 DNA reads TGCGCCAGCAGCCAGCCGGGGGCCTCGGAAGCAGATACGCAGTATTTT. It is translated as CASSQPGASEADTQYF.

The V gene is TRBV4-1, the J gene TRBJ2-2; 9 nucleotides align to TRBD1. The germline gives CDR1 MGHRA, CDR2 YSYEKL. The CDR3 contains 18 residues. V gave up 1 base and J gave up 3 bases; unmatched junction bases: 9. The CDR3 sequence is CASSQGIQGAEDTGELFF. The CDR3 nucleotides are TGCGCCAGCAGCCAAGGGATACAGGGGGCAGAGGACACCGGGGAGCTGTTTTTT.

This chain connects TRBV7-6 to TRBJ2-7; D is ambiguous. The ends were cut back, 0 bases at V and 2 bases at J, with 11 bases in the middle. This CDR3 is 15 amino acids long. CDR1 is SGHVS, CDR2 FNYEAQ, per germline. The DNA for the CDR3 is TGTGCCAGCAGCTTAGCGTACGGCAGCACCTACGAGCAGTACTTC. This gives the protein CASSLAYGSTYEQYF.

J is TRBJ2-1 and V is TRBV7-9; perhaps D is TRBD1 or TRBD2 (5 bases each). The CDR3 contains 16 residues. Germline V lookup: CDR1 SEHNR, CDR2 FQNEAQ (reference sequence). V lost 5 bases to trimming and J lost 2 bases, with 16 bases between them. The CDR3 nucleotides are TGTGCCAGCAGCCAAGCGAATCGGGGACCCTACAATGAGCAGTTCTTC. Translation: CASSQANRGPYNEQFF.

CDR3 region: CASSFQKRAYEQYF. CDR3 bases: TGTGCCAGCAGTTTCCAGAAGAGAGCCTACGAGCAGTACTTC. The rearrangement uses TRBV12-3 or TRBV12-4 and TRBJ2-7; D remains ambiguous. Trimming removed 3 bases from V and 2 bases from J, with 11 bases in between. This CDR3 has 14 amino acids.

In its sample, this clonotype was seen a few times. The CDR3 loop reads CASSLDIRGRSNQPQHF. CDR3 in DNA: TGTGCCAGCAGCTTAGATATAAGGGGGCGGTCAAATCAGCCCCAGCATTTT. The rearrangement joins TRBV7-9 to TRBJ1-5; 7 bases map to TRBD1. The CDR3 runs 17 residues. Germline V gene sequence: CDR1 SEHNR, CDR2 FQNEAQ (reference sequence). V gave up 1 base and J gave up 4 bases; unmatched junction bases: 10.

This clonotype was counted at least ten times. The chain recombines TRBV7-8 with TRBJ2-7; D is perhaps TRBD1 (6 bases). CDR1 is SGHVS, CDR2 FQNEAQ, per germline. The CDR3 covers 15 residues. V lost 5 bases and J lost 2, with 16 bases in between. The DNA of the CDR3 is TGTGCCAGCAGCCGTACCGACAGGTACCCCTACGAGCAGTACTTC. As protein: CASSRTDRYPYEQYF.

The CDR3 coding sequence is TGTGCCACCTTCCCGGGGGGGAGCACTGAAGCTTTCTTT. Its translation is CATFPGGSTEAFF. V is TRBV28 and J is TRBJ1-1; the D gene is possibly TRBD1 (5 bases). Trimming stripped 10 bases from V and 4 bases from J, with 16 bases between. Per germline, CDR1 MDHEN and CDR2 SYDVKM. This CDR3 contains 13 residues. The variable domain in full, with the rest retrieved from reference TRBV28 and TRBJ1-1, is DVKVTQSSRYLVKRTGEKVFLECVQDMDHENMFWYRQDPGLGLRLIYFSYDVKMKEKGDIPEGYSVSREKKERFSLILESASTNQTSMYLCATFPGGSTEAFFGQGTRLTVV.

This clonotype was observed at least ten times. This chain joins TRBV7-8 and TRBJ2-6; D call uncertain. Germline lookup yields CDR1 SGHVS and CDR2 FQNEAQ. Trimming pared 1 base from V and 1 base from J, leaving 20 bases between. This CDR3 contains 20 residues. The CDR3 sequence is CASSLGTIQTPRSGANVLTF. CDR3 nucleotide sequence: TGTGCCAGCAGCTTAGGGACCATACAGACACCCCGATCTGGGGCCAACGTCCTGACTTTC.

The genes are TRBV6-5 and TRBJ1-6; no clear D gene. CDR1 and CDR2 (germline): MNHEY, SVGAGI. The CDR3 contains 15 residues. Trimming left V 0 bases short and J 7 bases short, with 10 bases between. This CDR3 reads CASSYSQESNSPLHF. CDR3 nucleotide sequence: TGTGCCAGCAGTTACTCTCAGGAGTCGAATTCACCCCTCCACTTT.

The chain is built from TRBV13 and TRBJ2-7; 10 nucleotides agree with TRBD1. This CDR3 contains 15 residues. The V gene's germline CDR1 is PRHDT and CDR2 FYEKMQ (reference sequence). V dropped 5 bases and J dropped 5; count of bases not matched to a gene: 9. The chain's CDR3 is CASSATPTGGHEQYF. CDR3 in DNA: TGTGCCAGCAGCGCCACCCCGACAGGGGGCCACGAGCAGTACTTC.

The gene calls are TRBV12-3 or TRBV12-4 and TRBJ1-4; no definite D call. CDR3 size: 13 residues. Trimming removed 1 base at V and 1 base at J, with 1 base between. The CDR3 sequence: CASSLETNEKLFF. In DNA, the CDR3 is TGTGCCAGCAGTTTAGAAACTAATGAAAAACTGTTTTTT.

The chain carries TRBV6-1 and TRBJ1-1; no reliable D call. Germline V gene data show CDR1 as MNHNS and CDR2 as SASEGT. V lost 5 bases and J 1 base, leaving 14 bases between the germline ends. This CDR3 is 15 amino acids long. CDR3 in amino acids: CASSFQQLRNTEAFF. In nucleotides, the CDR3 is TGTGCCAGCAGTTTCCAACAGCTTCGGAACACTGAAGCTTTCTTT.

The V and J genes are TRBV27 and TRBJ2-3; 8 bases are a match to TRBD2. The CDR3 is 17 residues long. In germline, CDR1 is MNHEY, CDR2 SMNVEV (reference sequence). The ends lost 6 bases at V and 0 bases at J; junction bases unmatched: 11. CDR3 in DNA: TGTGCCAGCAGCCTCCCTGGCGGGGGGATTAGCACAGATACGCAGTATTTT. Amino acids: CASSLPGGGISTDTQYF.

The chain combines TRBV6-2 or TRBV6-3 with TRBJ2-2, with 7 bases matching TRBD2. Germline CDR1 is MNHEY and CDR2 is SVGEGT. The V gene end was trimmed by 7 bases and the J gene end by 0 bases; junction bases not matched to a gene: 17. This CDR3 contains 19 residues. Here the CDR3 reads CASTPLVGGHAPNTGELFF. The CDR3 DNA is TGTGCCAGCACCCCTCTAGTGGGAGGGCATGCCCCGAACACCGGGGAGCTGTTTTTT.

The rearrangement joins TRBV4-1 to TRBJ2-3, with D perhaps given as TRBD1 or TRBD2 (6 bases each). The CDR3 has 19 residues. Trimming removed 0 bases from V and 4 bases from J, with 23 bases in between. CDR1 and CDR2 from the germline V gene are MGHRA and YSYEKL. The CDR3 DNA sequence: TGCGCCAGCAGCCAAGAAGAGCTAGTGGGGGGCTATCCGCCAGATACGCAGTATTTT. It encodes CASSQEELVGGYPPDTQYF.

This clonotype has just a few counts. This sequence joins TRBV5-1 and TRBJ1-1, with 7 bases lining up with TRBD1. From germline, CDR1 is SGHRS and CDR2 YFSETQ. V lost 3 bases, J lost 1 base, and 6 bases stayed unmatched. CDR3 length: 15 residues. CDR3 sequence reads: CASSSRGEANTEAFF. The CDR3 region has the DNA TGCGCCAGCAGCTCCAGGGGGGAGGCGAACACTGAAGCTTTCTTT.

This clonotype has only one observation. The CDR3 DNA reads TGTGCCACCCGGATGGGAGATGAGCAGTTCTTC. Encoded protein: CATRMGDEQFF. The gene calls are TRBV27 and TRBJ2-1; a weak D match, TRBD2 (5 bases). CDR1 is MNHEY, CDR2 SMNVEV, per germline (reference sequence). This CDR3 comprises 11 residues. Trimming shortened V by 10 bases and J by 8 bases, and 12 bases separated the two germline ends.

This clonotype was counted only a few times. This chain joins TRBV29-1 and TRBJ1-2; possibly TRBD1 for D (5 bases). The ends were cut back, 8 bases at V and 0 bases at J, with 19 bases in the middle. Germline V gives CDR1 SQVTM, CDR2 ANQGSEA. The CDR3 has 15 residues. The CDR3 sequence: CSSEEWGVANYGYTF. The CDR3 DNA follows: TGCAGCTCCGAGGAGTGGGGGGTAGCTAACTATGGCTACACCTTC.

In DNA, the CDR3 is TGTGCCAGCAGTGATGCGGTTAGCTCCTACAATGAGCAGTTCTTC. It encodes CASSDAVSSYNEQFF. The rearrangement joins TRBV2 to TRBJ2-1, with unresolved D. Trimming cost V 3 bases and J 0 bases, with 9 bases left between them. CDR1 SNHLY and CDR2 FYNNEI come from the germline V gene. The CDR3 has 15 amino acids.